This entry lists 9 T cell receptor beta chains sequenced from one sample in a study of blood T cell repertoires in COVID-19. Clones were sequenced by immunoSEQ multiplex PCR, and TCRdb holds only the in-frame ones, with some missing. The sample has some 240,000 clones, roughly 88% seen once. What was sequenced was PBMCs or T cells enriched from blood (not recorded which). These receptor sequences come from a middle-aged woman who had been exposed to COVID-19.

Comments on this clone: At one end, the junction sequence differs from germline, possibly due to a read error. V usage is TRBV9 and J usage is TRBJ2-1; 7 positions match TRBD1. The CDR3 is 17 amino acids. CDR1 and CDR2 (germline): SGDLS, YYNGEE. Here the CDR3 reads CASSRLQGSRPYSEQFF. CDR3 coding DNA: TGTGCCAGCAGCAGGCTACAGGGGTCCCGGCCCTACAGTGAGCAGTTCTTC.

The rearrangement uses TRBV12-3 or TRBV12-4 and TRBJ2-1, with 8 bases aligning to TRBD1. With 5 bases clipped from V and 13 bases from J, the junction kept 7 bases outside the gene matches. This CDR3 is 12 amino acids long. The CDR3 region has the DNA TGTGCCAGCAGTATTTCCGGGACAGGACAGTTCTTC. As protein: CASSISGTGQFF.

The chain has TRBV7-9 and TRBJ2-7; 11 bases are a match to TRBD2. V dropped 5 bases and J dropped 5; count of bases not matched to a gene: 8. This CDR3 is built from 15 residues. Germline CDR1 SEHNR, CDR2 FQNEAQ (reference sequence). CDR3 DNA: TGTGCCAGCAGCCCCCGACTAGCGGGGAACGACGAGCAGTACTTC. Its protein is CASSPRLAGNDEQYF.

The V call is TRBV5-5, the J call TRBJ1-5; D gene uncertain. The CDR3 has 17 residues. V dropped 0 bases and J dropped 7 bases, with 20 bases sitting between them. Germline V gene data show CDR1 as SGHKS and CDR2 as YYEKEE (reference sequence). CDR3 nucleotides: TGTGCCAGCAGCTTGGGGCTTCGGGTCGATTCGAGCCAGCCCCAGCATTTT. This gives the protein CASSLGLRVDSSQPQHF. Combining the CDR3 with reference TRBV5-5 and TRBJ1-5 gives the whole variable domain DAGVTQSPTHLIKTRGQQVTLRCSPISGHKSVSWYQQVLGQGPQFIFQYYEKEERGRGNFPDRFSARQFPNYSSELNVNALLLGDSALYLCASSLGLRVDSSQPQHFGDGTRLSIL.

This rearrangement joins TRBV6-5 to TRBJ2-7; 10 bases are shared with TRBD2. Germline V CDR1 and CDR2: MNHEY, SVGAGI. CDR3 length equals 15 residues. After removal of 5 bases from V and 4 bases from J, the junction contained 8 bases not matched to a gene. CDR3 protein: CASSLGLARDYEQYF. DNA for the CDR3: TGTGCCAGCAGTCTGGGACTAGCGAGGGATTACGAGCAGTACTTC.

V usage is TRBV6-5 and J usage is TRBJ1-1; 8 nucleotides agree with TRBD1. The CDR3 is made up of 15 amino acids. The trim removed 6 bases at V and 3 bases at J, leaving 9 bases unmatched. Germline V gene lookup returns CDR1 MNHEY and CDR2 SVGAGI. CDR3 in amino acids: CASSRTGLVDTEAFF. DNA of the CDR3: TGTGCCAGCAGCAGGACAGGGCTGGTGGACACTGAAGCTTTCTTT.

V is TRBV12-3 or TRBV12-4 and J is TRBJ1-1; unclear D gene. The CDR3 consists of 13 residues. Deletions cut 6 bases from V and 5 bases from J, with 13 bases between. CDR3 sequence reads: CASRSTSVTEAFF. Here the CDR3 DNA reads TGTGCCAGCAGGTCAACTTCGGTGACTGAAGCTTTCTTT.

CDR3: CASSLDGNVLTF. CDR3 nucleotides: TGCGCCAGCAGCTTGGACGGGAACGTCCTGACTTTC. The gene calls are TRBV5-1 and TRBJ2-6; D is unresolved. The V end lost 0 bases, the J end lost 10 bases, and 5 bases lay between the germline ends. CDR1 is SGHRS, CDR2 YFSETQ, per germline. The CDR3 consists of 12 residues.

The chain joins TRBV23-1 to TRBJ2-2; 10 positions agree with TRBD1. TRBV23-1 is an open reading frame whose function is uncertain. The CDR3 runs 21 residues. The V gene end was trimmed by 0 bases and the J gene end by 4 bases; junction bases not matched to a gene: 17. CDR3 coding DNA: TGCGCCAGCAGTCAATCTGGAGAACACGACCGGGACAGGGGTGTCACCGGGGAGCTGTTTTTT. Protein sequence: CASSQSGEHDRDRGVTGELFF.